The TCR beta chain described here comes from a study of blood T cell repertoires in COVID-19. Whole-study context: What the recovered Cohort 3 donors had was two negative PCRs, clearance, or symptom resolution. Sites in the United States, Italy and Spain provided acute and convalescent COVID-19 samples.

Clinical history reported by participants formed the basis on which cohorts were assigned. Source study methods: Researchers report that nucleated cell counts were estimated from reference gene primer amplification. Here immunoSEQ multiplex PCR was the method, and the copy in TCRdb shows in-frame clones only, minus some. V and J calls and clone size are those listed in that table; D and trimming were worked out from the DNA. Of approximately 200,000 clones detected, around nine tenths appear once; the ten largest clones hold about 7%. Germline loops: CDR1 SGHTA, CDR2 FQGTGA. Trimming pared 4 bases from V and 7 bases from J, leaving 10 bases between. The CDR3 totals 12 residues.

This TCR was recovered from a man aged 25-45 years in a cohort exposed to, infected with or recovered from COVID-19 (not recorded which). The specimen sequenced was PBMCs or T cells enriched from blood (not recorded which). This chain connects TRBV7-3 to TRBJ1-1; the D gene is possibly TRBD1 (6 bases). The CDR3 nucleotides read TGTGCCAGCAGCTCCCTACAGGGTGAAGCTTTCTTT. Its protein is CASSSLQGEAFF.